Following are 26 T cell receptor beta chains from one sample sequenced in a study of cytomegalovirus exposure and HLA in healthy donors. PCR amplification relied on 60 Vbeta primers (plus 13 Jbeta primers). Produced via immunoSEQ multiplex PCR; TCRdb's table is partial and in-frame only. Found here are about 190,000 clones, more than 70% of them singletons; the top ten hold about 5%. The sequenced sample was PBMCs. These receptors originate from a man aged 25 to 45 in good health and CMV-seropositive.

The genes are TRBV19 and TRBJ1-2; 9 bases are a match to TRBD1. J gave up 5 bases and V 5 bases, and 12 bases lay outside the gene matches. CDR1 and CDR2 from the germline V gene are LNHDA and SQIVND (reference sequence). The CDR3 sequence is 16 residues long. The CDR3 loop reads CASSSLPGQGGYGYTF. The CDR3 DNA reads TGTGCCAGTAGTTCACTCCCGGGACAGGGTGGTTATGGCTACACCTTC.

In its sample, this clone was seen a few times. The chain links TRBV6-6 to TRBJ2-7; 13 positions agree with TRBD2. V dropped 4 bases and J dropped 5; count of bases not matched to a gene: 8. CDR3 length: 16 residues. Germline-derived CDR1 and CDR2 are MNHNY and SVGAGI (reference sequence). The CDR3 DNA sequence: TGTGCCAGCAGTTCCCCGACGACTAGCGGGAGGAACGAGCAGTACTTC. Encoded protein: CASSSPTTSGRNEQYF.

This sequence joins TRBV27 and TRBJ2-1; D gene unclear. The V end was cut by 5 bases, the J end by 5 bases, with 4 bases between. The CDR3 covers 11 residues. The germline V gene has CDR1 MNHEY and CDR2 SMNVEV (reference sequence). The CDR3 is CASSRDNEQFF. The CDR3 nucleotides are TGTGCCAGCAGTCGGGACAATGAGCAGTTCTTC.

J is TRBJ2-5 and V is TRBV11-1, with TRBD1 matching 8 bases. The germline V gene encodes CDR1 SGHAT and CDR2 FQDESV (reference sequence). The CDR3 spans 13 residues. J lost 4 bases, V lost 8 bases, and 6 bases had no gene match. The CDR3 DNA reads as TGTGCCAGCCGCAGGGGGCTGGGAGAGACCCAGTACTTC. Its protein is CASRRGLGETQYF. Combining the CDR3 with reference TRBV11-1 and TRBJ2-5 gives the whole variable domain EAEVAQSPRYKITEKSQAVAFWCDPISGHATLYWYRQILGQGPELLVQFQDESVVDDSQLPKDRFSAERLKGVDSTLKIQPAELGDSAMYLCASRRGLGETQYFGPGTRLLVL.

The chain uses TRBV27 and TRBJ2-3; tentative D call: TRBD2 (5 bases). Germline V gives CDR1 MNHEY, CDR2 SMNVEV (reference sequence). Trimming took 6 bases from V and 1 from J, leaving 20 bases between them. The CDR3 has 17 amino acids. The CDR3 region is CASSSLVKISGTDTQYF. The DNA for the CDR3 is TGTGCCAGCAGCAGTTTGGTGAAGATTAGCGGCACAGATACGCAGTATTTT.

The chain uses TRBV19 and TRBJ1-2; 10 positions match TRBD1. Germline lookup yields CDR1 LNHDA and CDR2 SQIVND (reference sequence). This CDR3 has 16 residues. J lost 6 bases, V lost 6 bases, and 13 bases had no gene match. CDR3: CASRNTDRGLWHGYTF. The DNA of the CDR3 is TGTGCCAGTAGGAATACTGACAGGGGGCTCTGGCATGGCTACACCTTC.

V gene TRBV2 combines with J gene TRBJ1-3; maybe TRBD1 (6 bases). This CDR3 contains 15 residues. Germline V gene data show CDR1 as SNHLY and CDR2 as FYNNEI. Between the trimmed V and J ends, which lost 2 bases and 0 bases, there was a span of 8 bases. CDR3 sequence: CASSERGHSGNTIYF. CDR3 nucleotides: TGTGCCAGCAGTGAACGGGGACACTCTGGAAACACCATATATTTT.

The J gene is TRBJ2-5, the V gene TRBV7-2; D is ambiguous. The CDR3 is 14 amino acids. In germline, CDR1 is SGHTA, CDR2 FQGNSA. V was shortened by 4 bases and J by 5 bases, with 14 bases between the two germline ends. The CDR3 sequence: CASSSPGRRETQYF. The DNA of the CDR3 is TGTGCCAGCAGCTCCCCGGGTCGAAGGGAGACCCAGTACTTC. Variable domain in full (rest from reference TRBV7-2 and TRBJ2-5): GAGVSQSPSNKVTEKGKDVELRCDPISGHTALYWYRQSLGQGLEFLIYFQGNSAPDKSGLPSDRFSAERTGGSVSTLTIQRTQQEDSAVYLCASSSPGRRETQYFGPGTRLLVL.

This sequence joins TRBV12-1 and TRBJ1-1; the listed D gene, TRBD1, was not tested against the DNA. TRBV12-1 is described as a pseudogene. The CDR3 length is 15 residues. The chain's CDR3 is CASSFVAERNTEAFF. CDR3 sequence (DNA): TGTGCCAGCAGCTTTGTGGCAGAAAGGAACACTGAAGCTTTCTTT.

The chain joins TRBV5-3 to TRBJ1-1; D possibly corresponds to TRBD1 (6 bases). TRBV5-3 is placed among ORFs of uncertain function. This CDR3 has 13 residues. V was trimmed by 6 bases and J by 1 base, leaving 10 bases between them. The CDR3 coding sequence is TGTGCCAGAAACCACAGGGAGAACACTGAAGCTTTCTTT. Protein sequence: CARNHRENTEAFF.

The chain has TRBV19 and TRBJ2-1; 8 bases line up with TRBD1. Germline values: CDR1 LNHDA, CDR2 SQIVND (reference sequence). The V segment lost 3 bases and the J segment 5 bases; nucleotides outside the gene matches: 6. This CDR3 contains 15 residues. As DNA, the CDR3 is TGTGCCAGTAGTATCACCGACAGGGGAAACAATGAGCAGTTCTTC. Amino acid sequence: CASSITDRGNNEQFF.

The rearrangement uses TRBV5-1 and TRBJ2-2, with D possibly being TRBD2 (5 bases). The germline CDR1 and CDR2 sequences are SGHRS and YFSETQ. The CDR3 spans 15 residues. Trimming took off 4 bases at V and 0 bases at J, with 10 bases between the two ends. CDR3 DNA sequence: TGCGCCAGCAGCGCGGGCGCAGCGAACACCGGGGAGCTGTTTTTT. It translates to CASSAGAANTGELFF. The variable domain in full, with the rest retrieved from reference TRBV5-1 and TRBJ2-2, is KAGVTQTPRYLIKTRGQQVTLSCSPISGHRSVSWYQQTPGQGLQFLFEYFSETQRNKGNFPGRFSGRQFSNSRSEMNVSTLELGDSALYLCASSAGAANTGELFFGEGSRLTVL.

The CDR3 spells CASSTEQNQPQHF. The CDR3 DNA reads TGTGCCAGCAGCACGGAACAGAATCAGCCCCAGCATTTT. The rearrangement joins TRBV11-2 to TRBJ1-5; D remains ambiguous. There are 13 residues in the CDR3. Trimming cost V 5 bases and J 4 bases, with 9 bases left between them. Per germline, CDR1 SGHAT and CDR2 FQNNGV.

This chain links TRBV16 with TRBJ2-6; no definite D call. The CDR3 contains 14 residues. V was clipped by 0 bases and J by 4 bases, with 4 bases between them. CDR1 is KGHSY and CDR2 is FQNENV in the germline V gene. This CDR3 is CASSQSRGANVLTF. The CDR3 region has the DNA TGTGCCAGCAGCCAATCGCGGGGGGCCAACGTCCTGACTTTC. Full variable domain (missing parts from reference TRBV16 and TRBJ2-6): GEEVAQTPKHLVRGEGQKAKLYCAPIKGHSYVFWYQQVLKNEFKFLISFQNENVFDETGMPKERFSAKCLPNSPCSLEIQATKLEDSAVYFCASSQSRGANVLTFGAGSRLTVL.

The gene calls are TRBV6-6 and TRBJ1-3; D is uncertain. The CDR3 contains 14 residues. Trimming left V 2 bases short and J 0 bases short, with 5 bases between. The germline V gene has CDR1 MNHNY and CDR2 SVGAGI (reference sequence). The CDR3 loop reads CASSYLPSGNTIYF. Here the CDR3 DNA reads TGTGCCAGCAGTTACCTCCCCTCTGGAAACACCATATATTTT.

CDR3 sequence reads: CASSRDRGRTDTQYF. CDR3 nucleotide sequence: TGTGCCAGTAGTAGGGACAGGGGCCGCACAGATACGCAGTATTTT. The V call is TRBV19, the J call TRBJ2-3, with 10 nucleotides matching TRBD1. V trimming: 4 bases; J trimming: 1 base; junction bases outside the gene matches: 2. Germline assignment: CDR1 LNHDA and CDR2 SQIVND (reference sequence). The CDR3 contains 15 residues.

This chain uses TRBV5-4 with TRBJ2-1; tentative D call: TRBD2 (5 bases). V was clipped by 4 bases and J by 6 bases, with 8 bases between them. This CDR3 is 12 amino acids long. Per germline, CDR1 SGHNT and CDR2 YYREEE (reference sequence). CDR3 in amino acids: CASSADSNEQFF. The CDR3 coding sequence is TGTGCCAGCAGCGCGGACTCCAATGAGCAGTTCTTC.

The chain combines TRBV29-1 with TRBJ2-7, with 7 bases that match TRBD1. The length of the CDR3 is 11 residues. The trim removed 6 bases at V and 5 bases at J, leaving 4 bases unmatched. The germline CDR1 and CDR2 sequences are SQVTM and ANQGSEA. In nucleotides, the CDR3 is TGCAGCGTAAGGGGGCAGGACGAGCAGTACTTC. Residues: CSVRGQDEQYF.

This clone was counted only a few times. V is TRBV7-2 and J is TRBJ2-7; maybe TRBD2 (6 bases). V gave up 7 bases and J gave up 2 bases, with 18 bases separating them. There are 15 residues in the CDR3. Germline CDR1 is SGHTA and CDR2 is FQGNSA. The DNA of the CDR3 is TGTGCCAGCATCACCATCTCCGGGGGACCCTACGAGCAGTACTTC. Protein sequence: CASITISGGPYEQYF.

CDR3 loop: CASSLTRGTEAFF. As DNA, the CDR3 is TGTGCCAGCAGCTTAACCCGGGGGACTGAAGCTTTCTTT. The V gene is TRBV7-3, the J gene TRBJ1-1; TRBD1 might be the D (5 bases). V dropped 0 bases and J dropped 5 bases, with 7 bases sitting between them. This CDR3 spans 13 amino acids. Germline V CDR1 and CDR2: SGHTA, FQGTGA.

V and J are TRBV27 and TRBJ1-5, with a tentative D call TRBD1 (6 bases). The CDR3 contains 14 residues. V gave up 1 base and J gave up 6 bases, with 10 bases separating them. The germline gives CDR1 MNHEY, CDR2 SMNVEV (reference sequence). The CDR3 DNA follows: TGTGCCAGCAGTTTATGGCAGGGGACTCAGCCCCAGCATTTT. Translated, it gives CASSLWQGTQPQHF.

The chain uses TRBV4-2 and TRBJ2-7; D may be TRBD1 (5 bases). The V gene's germline CDR1 is LGHNA and CDR2 YNFKEQ. V lost 1 base to trimming and J lost 3 bases, with 10 bases between them. This CDR3 contains 14 residues. The CDR3 region is CASSQGQGDYEQYF. CDR3 nucleotides: TGTGCCAGCAGCCAAGGGCAGGGCGACTACGAGCAGTACTTC.

This clone was observed a few times. The chain links TRBV15 to TRBJ2-7, with a tentative D call TRBD1 (6 bases). The germline CDR1 and CDR2 sequences are LNHNV and YYDKDF (reference sequence). Trimming took 3 bases from V and 4 from J, leaving 19 bases between them. This CDR3 is built from 16 residues. The CDR3 DNA reads TGTGCCACCAGCAGGAGGGGGAACAGCCTAATGTACGAGCAGTACTTC. Its protein product is CATSRRGNSLMYEQYF.

This chain joins TRBV10-3 and TRBJ2-7, with 9 bases that match TRBD2. J was trimmed by 5 bases and V by 6 bases; bases with no gene match: 8. The CDR3 extends over 14 amino acids. Germline V gene data show CDR1 as ENHRY and CDR2 as SYGVKD. CDR3 protein: CAIREGLAGNEQYF. In DNA, the CDR3 is TGTGCCATCAGGGAGGGGCTAGCGGGAAACGAGCAGTACTTC.

Here the CDR3 reads CASSQGTANTGELFF. CDR3 DNA: TGCGCCAGCAGCCAAGGGACAGCGAACACCGGGGAGCTGTTTTTT. This rearrangement joins TRBV4-3 to TRBJ2-2; D perhaps matches TRBD1 (6 bases). There are 15 residues in the CDR3. Trimming removed 1 base from V and 0 bases from J, with 6 bases in between. CDR1 is LGHNA, CDR2 YSLEER, per germline.

The gene calls are TRBV5-8 and TRBJ1-2, with 7 bases lining up with TRBD1. This CDR3 is built from 13 residues. Germline V CDR1 and CDR2: SGHTS, YDEGEE. V gave up 4 bases and J gave up 13 bases; unmatched junction bases: 13. In DNA, the CDR3 is TGTGCCAGCAGCCTCGACAGACAGGGCTTGTCCACCTTC. It is translated as CASSLDRQGLSTF.